This TCR beta chain was retrieved from a study of human T cells and chemical hapten exposure. The CDR3 length is 15 residues. The germline V and J ends were trimmed by 0 bases and 4 bases, with 10 bases remaining between them. The germline gives CDR1 SGHKS, CDR2 YYEKEE (reference sequence). TCRdb independently ran MiXCR on the RACE reads; one entry per CDR3 protein. This table holds almost 40,000 distinct CDR3 sequences, 9.5% found once. Described time point: patch test 3, about 24 weeks after DPC sensitization. Documented treatment: therapeutic diphenylcyclopropenone sensitization with weekly scalp DPC. Someone pulled total RNA out of unfractionated whole blood. At patch-test visits, sampling came before the patch test. This clonotype was found many times.

This rearrangement joins TRBV5-5 to TRBJ2-2; D remains ambiguous. The source was whole blood, collected in connection with sensitization to the hapten diphenylcyclopropenone (DPC). The origin of this receptor is a man aged 50-59 years with alopecia areata. Some clones in this sample may be carry-over from other donors' samples. CDR3 DNA: TGTGCCAGCAGCTTGGACCCACGGGCCACCGGGGAGCTGTTTTTT. Encoded protein: CASSLDPRATGELFF.